Listed here are 23 T cell receptor beta chains from one sample, sequenced in a study of cytomegalovirus exposure and HLA in healthy donors. The protocol was immunoSEQ multiplex PCR, while the TCRdb copy is restricted to in-frame clones and leaves out a portion. The sample has about 280,000 clones, roughly 90% seen once. Source material: PBMCs. Receptor source: a woman aged 18-29 years in good health and CMV-seronegative.

This clone has a single count. The rearrangement joins TRBV18 to TRBJ1-5; 7 bases are shared with TRBD1. The CDR3 spans 15 residues. With 4 bases clipped from V and 1 base from J, the junction kept 4 bases outside the gene matches. Germline CDR1 and CDR2: KGHSH and LQKENI. The CDR3 nucleotides are TGTGCCAGCTCACAGACAGGGTCGAGCAATCAGCCCCAGCATTTT. Its translation is CASSQTGSSNQPQHF.

This sequence joins TRBV6-5 and TRBJ2-7, with 8 bases fitting TRBD1. Trimming at V came to 0 bases and at J to 3 bases, leaving 4 bases not matched to a gene. The CDR3 extends over 15 amino acids. CDR1 and CDR2 from the germline V gene are MNHEY and SVGAGI. The CDR3 DNA is TGTGCCAGCAGTTACTCCACAGGGGGAGACTACGAGCAGTACTTC. Residues: CASSYSTGGDYEQYF.

The J gene is TRBJ1-5, the V gene TRBV19, with 9 bases identical to TRBD1. Germline assignment: CDR1 LNHDA and CDR2 SQIVND (reference sequence). CDR3 length: 15 residues. The V gene end was trimmed by 9 bases and the J gene end by 5 bases; junction bases not matched to a gene: 11. CDR3 protein: CASKHRDRVYQPQHF. The CDR3 nucleotides read TGTGCCAGCAAACACCGGGACAGGGTTTATCAGCCCCAGCATTTT.

The gene calls are TRBV14 and TRBJ2-7; tentatively, D is TRBD1 (5 bases). Germline lookup yields CDR1 SGHDN and CDR2 FVKESK. CDR3 length: 16 residues. Trimming pared 0 bases from V and 3 bases from J, leaving 15 bases between. CDR3 DNA sequence: TGTGCCAGCAGCCAAGAAGGGAAGGGGCCCTACTACGAGCAGTACTTC. As protein: CASSQEGKGPYYEQYF.

J is TRBJ2-7 and V is TRBV28, with TRBD2 matching 7 bases. Germline loops: CDR1 MDHEN, CDR2 SYDVKM. V lost 3 bases, J lost 9 bases, and 11 bases stayed unmatched. This CDR3 is built from 14 residues. The CDR3 DNA follows: TGTGCCAGCAGTTTTTTTAGAGCGTCTAGCGGGCAGTACTTC. Protein sequence: CASSFFRASSGQYF.

The rearrangement uses TRBV13 and TRBJ1-5; D is unclear. V gave up 0 bases and J gave up 4 bases, with 4 bases separating them. This CDR3 is built from 13 residues. Germline V CDR1 and CDR2: PRHDT, FYEKMQ (reference sequence). CDR3 region: CASSLGLNQPQHF. The DNA for the CDR3 is TGTGCCAGCAGCTTAGGTTTAAATCAGCCCCAGCATTTT.

This chain uses TRBV19 with TRBJ1-5; D gene uncertain. Germline-derived CDR1 and CDR2 are LNHDA and SQIVND (reference sequence). CDR3 length equals 16 residues. Trimming removed 3 bases at V and 4 bases at J, with 16 bases between. This CDR3 reads CASSIEGGANNQPQHF. The CDR3 bases are TGTGCCAGTAGTATTGAAGGCGGAGCCAATAATCAGCCCCAGCATTTT.

V usage is TRBV25-1 and J usage is TRBJ1-4, with D uncertain. The CDR3 contains 14 residues. Trimming removed 1 base from V and 8 bases from J, with 11 bases in between. Per germline, CDR1 MGHDK and CDR2 SYGVNS. As DNA, the CDR3 is TGTGCCAGCAGTGAATCGCGGGGAGCGGAAAAACTGTTTTTT. Translation: CASSESRGAEKLFF.

The chain links TRBV18 to TRBJ1-1, with 10 bases identical to TRBD1. V dropped 5 bases and J dropped 10; count of bases not matched to a gene: 13. The germline CDR1 and CDR2 sequences are KGHSH and LQKENI. This CDR3 spans 15 amino acids. The CDR3 is CASSTGQGSLGRAFF. CDR3 coding DNA: TGTGCCAGCTCAACGGGACAGGGGTCCTTGGGTCGAGCTTTCTTT.

The chain joins TRBV27 to TRBJ2-7; TRBD2 matches 8 bases. The CDR3 loop spans 13 amino acids. Germline loops: CDR1 MNHEY, CDR2 SMNVEV (reference sequence). The V gene end was trimmed by 7 bases and the J gene end by 5 bases; junction bases not matched to a gene: 7. In DNA form, the CDR3 reads TGTGCCAGCAACTCCGGGACTAGTAACGAGCAGTACTTC. Translation gives CASNSGTSNEQYF.

J is TRBJ1-2 and V is TRBV2; D is possibly TRBD1 (5 bases). Germline values: CDR1 SNHLY, CDR2 FYNNEI. The CDR3 contains 16 residues. Trimming took off 4 bases at V and 5 bases at J, with 20 bases between the two ends. The CDR3 here is CASSVFLGAILYGYTF. CDR3 nucleotides: TGTGCCAGCAGTGTTTTTCTAGGGGCCATTCTATATGGCTACACCTTC.

This chain uses TRBV30 with TRBJ1-2; D may be TRBD1 (6 bases). CDR3 length: 15 residues. V was shortened by 3 bases and J by 5 bases, with 19 bases between the two germline ends. The V gene's germline CDR1 is GTSNPN and CDR2 SVGIG (reference sequence). The CDR3 here is CAWSLTGTSAYGYTF. Written as DNA, the CDR3 is TGTGCCTGGAGCCTTACAGGGACGTCGGCATATGGCTACACCTTC.

The chain links TRBV28 to TRBJ1-2, with D possibly TRBD1 on 6 matching bases. Germline assignment: CDR1 MDHEN and CDR2 SYDVKM. This CDR3 is 16 amino acids long. V lost 2 bases and J 5 bases, leaving 18 bases between the germline ends. This CDR3 reads CASSLGGGGTLYGYTF. CDR3 nucleotides: TGTGCCAGCAGTTTAGGCGGGGGGGGGACACTTTATGGCTACACCTTC.

The V call is TRBV27, the J call TRBJ2-1; 10 positions match TRBD1. CDR3 size: 15 residues. Germline trimming cut 6 bases from V and 3 bases from J; bases unmatched to any gene: 5. Looked up from germline, CDR1 is MNHEY and CDR2 is SMNVEV (reference sequence). The CDR3 bases are TGTGCCAGCAGATCCGGGACAGGGGACTACAATGAGCAGTTCTTC. Its translation is CASRSGTGDYNEQFF.

The chain joins TRBV2 to TRBJ2-7; no clear D gene. V was pared by 3 bases and J by 5 bases, with 11 bases between. This CDR3 region has 13 residues. The germline V gene has CDR1 SNHLY and CDR2 FYNNEI. CDR3 bases: TGTGCCAGCAGTGAGATGAAACTCCACGAGCAGTACTTC. Residues: CASSEMKLHEQYF.

This clone has only a few counts. The genes are TRBV4-2 and TRBJ1-2; no definite D call. CDR1 and CDR2 from the germline V gene are LGHNA and YNFKEQ. This CDR3 has 16 amino acids. The germline V and J ends were trimmed by 3 bases and 3 bases, with 17 bases remaining between them. CDR3 in DNA: TGTGCCAGCAGCCATCCCAGAGAGGGAGGACACTATGGCTACACCTTC. Its translation: CASSHPREGGHYGYTF.

This chain uses TRBV7-9 with TRBJ2-7; 7 positions agree with TRBD2. V gave up 3 bases and J gave up 0 bases; unmatched junction bases: 8. Per the germline V gene, CDR1 is SEHNR and CDR2 is FQNEAQ (reference sequence). This CDR3 has 16 residues. In nucleotides, the CDR3 is TGTGCCAGCAGCTTGGGAAGCGGGATAAACTCCTACGAGCAGTACTTC. Protein: CASSLGSGINSYEQYF.

The V call is TRBV7-8, the J call TRBJ2-1, with TRBD2 identical over 8 bases. Germline CDR1 SGHVS, CDR2 FQNEAQ. This CDR3 comprises 14 residues. V lost 5 bases to trimming and J lost 4 bases; unmatched junction nucleotides: 4. Here the CDR3 reads CASSREGQYNEQFF. CDR3 DNA: TGTGCCAGCAGCCGGGAGGGCCAGTACAATGAGCAGTTCTTC.

The CDR3 DNA reads as TGTGCCAGCACCAAGAGGGTACGGTCAGTTAATCAGCCCCAGCATTTT. This encodes CASTKRVRSVNQPQHF. The V and J genes are TRBV28 and TRBJ1-5, with D uncertain. Trimming stripped 7 bases from V and 4 bases from J, with 20 bases between. Germline assignment: CDR1 MDHEN and CDR2 SYDVKM. The CDR3 is made up of 16 amino acids.

The chain combines TRBV7-9 with TRBJ2-7, with 13 bases that match TRBD2. V shed 5 bases, J shed 7 bases, and the junction held 8 bases outside the gene matches. There are 15 residues in the CDR3. Germline V gene sequence: CDR1 SEHNR, CDR2 FQNEAQ (reference sequence). The CDR3 DNA reads TGTGCCAGCAGCCCCTGGACTAGCGGGAGTGGAGAGCAGTACTTC. Amino acids: CASSPWTSGSGEQYF.

The rearrangement joins TRBV6-1 to TRBJ1-2, with D perhaps matching TRBD1 (5 bases). Germline assignment: CDR1 MNHNS and CDR2 SASEGT. The germline V and J ends were trimmed by 2 bases and 4 bases, with 17 bases remaining between them. CDR3 length: 16 residues. DNA of the CDR3: TGTGCCAGCAGTGAAATAACCAGGGTGGGGGGCTATGGCTACACCTTC. It specifies CASSEITRVGGYGYTF.

The chain links TRBV6-5 to TRBJ1-5, with 7 bases identical to TRBD1. This CDR3 comprises 15 residues. The germline CDR1 and CDR2 sequences are MNHEY and SVGAGI. With V trimmed by 9 bases and J by 3 bases, 11 bases remained unmatched. The CDR3, as DNA: TGTGCCAGTGCCAGGGACAGAATTACCAATCAGCCCCAGCATTTT. Encoded protein: CASARDRITNQPQHF.

This clone has only a few counts. The DNA for the CDR3 is TGCGCCAGCAGCCCCCTCGCAACTTTCTACAATGAGCAGTTCTTC. Translated, it gives CASSPLATFYNEQFF. The chain carries TRBV4-1 and TRBJ2-1; D is ambiguous. The CDR3 runs 15 residues. In germline, CDR1 is MGHRA, CDR2 YSYEKL. The V gene lost 4 bases and the J gene lost 3 bases, with 13 bases spanning the gap.